This is a list of T cell receptor beta chains from one sample in a study of PD-L1 blockade in urothelial cancer. Here immunoSEQ multiplex PCR was the method, and the copy in TCRdb shows in-frame clones only, minus some. The sample records about 71,000 clones, roughly nine tenths being singletons. Source: PBMCs, taken around atezolizumab (anti-PD-L1) treatment. All receptors come from a man between 60 and 75 years old with urothelial cancer. Both conserved end residues are part of each CDR3. Each record gives: CDR3 length, J gene, clone size, D gene, V gene, CDR3 DNA, CDR3 protein. A D gene is named only where the DNA matches it firmly. Clone size is given for some rows only: seen once, a few or many times, or a class if the clone is expanded.

>16|TRBJ1-3|-|TRBD1|TRBV5-6
TGTGCCAGCAGCTTTGACAGGGTCCTCTCTGGAAACACCATATATTTT
CASSFDRVLSGNTIYF
>12|TRBJ1-2|-|-|TRBV10-1
TGCGCCAGCAATGAGGTGGGCCTACGCTACACCTTC
CASNEVGLRYTF
>17|TRBJ2-5|once|TRBD2|TRBV5-4
TGTGCCAGCAGCTTGGGCACTAGCGGGGGGCTCGGCGAGACCCAGTACTTC
CASSLGTSGGLGETQYF
>16|TRBJ2-7|-|TRBD2|TRBV6-4
TGTGCCAGCAGTGACTCAGTAGCGGGGAGCTCCTACGAGCAGTACTTC
CASSDSVAGSSYEQYF
>16|TRBJ2-1|-|TRBD2|TRBV18
TGTGCCAGCTCACCATCGGGACTAGCGGAATACAATGAGCAGTTCTTC
CASSPSGLAEYNEQFF
>15|TRBJ2-7|-|-|TRBV6-5
TGTGCCAGCAGTACCAGGGGAACGGGCTCCTACGAGCAGTACTTC
CASSTRGTGSYEQYF
>12|TRBJ2-3|-|-|TRBV11-2
TGTGCCAGCAGCTTAGCGGGAGATACGCAGTATTTT
CASSLAGDTQYF
>13|TRBJ1-5|-|TRBD1|TRBV29-1
TGCAGCGTTCAACAGGGGGCAGGGCAGCCCCAGCATTTT
CSVQQGAGQPQHF
>13|TRBJ1-2|-|-|TRBV30
TGTGCCTGGATGCCACTTTCTAACTATGGCTACACCTTC
CAWMPLSNYGYTF
>14|TRBJ1-1|-|-|TRBV18
TGTGCCAGCTCACCGAATCCAATAACAGGAGAAGCTTTCTTT
CASSPNPITGEAFF
>15|TRBJ2-1|-|TRBD2|TRBV4-1
TGCGCCAGCAGCCACTTAGCGGGGGGAAACAATGAGCAGTTCTTC
CASSHLAGGNNEQFF
>15|TRBJ1-4|-|TRBD1|TRBV7-2
TGTGCCAGCAGCAAGGACAGGGTGACTAATGAAAAACTGTTTTTT
CASSKDRVTNEKLFF
>15|TRBJ1-1|-|-|TRBV19
TGTGCCAGTAGTATGAGACAGCCATCGAACACTGAAGCTTTCTTT
CASSMRQPSNTEAFF
>15|TRBJ2-7|-|TRBD1|TRBV10-1
TGCGCCAGCAGTGAAGGGACAGGCGCATCCTACGAGCAGTACTTC
CASSEGTGASYEQYF
>13|TRBJ1-2|-|-|TRBV5-6
TGTGCCAGCAGCTTGGTTGGTGGGGCCGGCTACACCTTC
CASSLVGGAGYTF
>15|TRBJ2-3|-|-|TRBV11-2
TGTGCCAGCAGCCCCAGTGGGGCCTCTCCAGATACGCAGTATTTT
CASSPSGASPDTQYF
>15|TRBJ2-3|once|TRBD2|TRBV5-7
TGTGCCAGCAGTTATCGGGAGGCCCCACTAGATACGCAGTATTTT
CASSYREAPLDTQYF
>14|TRBJ1-2|-|-|TRBV5-1
TGCGCCAGCAGCGAACAGGGCCAGAACTATGGCTACACCTTC
CASSEQGQNYGYTF
>16|TRBJ2-7|-|-|TRBV10-3
TGTGCCATCAGTGAGTCTAGATCAGGCCTTTACTACGAGCAGTACTTC
CAISESRSGLYYEQYF
>15|TRBJ2-1|-|TRBD2|TRBV6-5
TGTGCCAGCAGTTACCGGACTAGCGGGGGGTATGAGCAGTTCTTC
CASSYRTSGGYEQFF
>14|TRBJ2-7|-|TRBD2|TRBV5-1
TGCGCCAGCAGCCCCCGGGGGGGGACCTACGAGCAGTACTTC
CASSPRGGTYEQYF
>15|TRBJ2-7|-|-|TRBV7-8
TGTGCCAGCAGCTTAGAAGCCAGGGCACCCTACGAGCAGTACTTC
CASSLEARAPYEQYF
>14|TRBJ1-2|-|-|TRBV4-1
TGCGCCAGCAGCCCCCTAGAGGGTAATAGAGGCTACACCTTC
CASSPLEGNRGYTF
>14|TRBJ2-7|-|TRBD1|TRBV5-1
TGCGCCAGCAGCTTGTCGGGACAGGGGGACGAGCAGTACTTC
CASSLSGQGDEQYF
>14|TRBJ2-7|-|-|TRBV11-2
TGTGCCAGCAGCTTAGATCGGCCGGCGGGAGAGCAGTACTTC
CASSLDRPAGEQYF
>15|TRBJ1-5|-|TRBD1|TRBV11-2
TGTGCCAGCAGCCCCGGGACAGGGACTTCTCAGCCCCAGCATTTT
CASSPGTGTSQPQHF
>16|TRBJ1-4|-|TRBD1|TRBV6-6
TGTGCCAGCAGCCCGGACAGGGGGGCAACTAATGAAAAACTGTTTTTT
CASSPDRGATNEKLFF
>12|TRBJ2-5|-|-|TRBV10-2
TGCGCCAGCAGGACCGGGTCGGAGACCCAGTACTTC
CASRTGSETQYF
>17|TRBJ2-1|-|TRBD1|TRBV7-2
TGTGCCAGCAGCTTCACGTCAACAGGGGGCGGATACAATGAGCAGTTCTTC
CASSFTSTGGGYNEQFF
>15|TRBJ2-1|-|-|TRBV30
TGTGCCTGGCTCCTTAAGGGGAAAGGGGCCAATGAGCAGTTCTTC
CAWLLKGKGANEQFF
>15|TRBJ2-7|once|TRBD2|TRBV18
TGTGCCAGCTCAACTCCCACTAGCGGGAGTGACGAGCAGTACTTC
CASSTPTSGSDEQYF
>17|TRBJ1-4|-|-|TRBV4-3
TGCGCCAGCAGCCAAGATAGGGGGGGCAGAGCTAATGAAAAACTGTTTTTT
CASSQDRGGRANEKLFF
>13|TRBJ2-2|-|-|TRBV5-1
TGCGCCAGCAGCGTCAGGGTAAACGGGGAGCTGTTTTTT
CASSVRVNGELFF
>14|TRBJ2-1|-|-|TRBV9
TGTGCCAGCAGCGTAGGGGGAGTGAGCAATGAGCAGTTCTTC
CASSVGGVSNEQFF
>14|TRBJ2-4|-|-|TRBV9
TGTGCCAGCAGCGTAGATATGGCCAAAAACATTCAGTACTTC
CASSVDMAKNIQYF
>14|TRBJ2-7|-|TRBD1|TRBV7-9
TGTGCCAGCAGCTCCGGGACAGCAAGCTACGAGCAGTACTTC
CASSSGTASYEQYF
>14|TRBJ1-2|few|-|TRBV18
TGTGCCAGCTCACCACCACTCCTAGACTATGGCTACACCTTC
CASSPPLLDYGYTF
>14|TRBJ2-2|-|TRBD1|TRBV6-1
TGTGCCAGCAGGAGGGGACAGTCTACCGGGGAGCTGTTTTTT
CASRRGQSTGELFF
>11|TRBJ1-1|-|-|TRBV9
TGTGCCAGCAGTGGGCAGAGAGAAGCTTTCTTT
CASSGQREAFF
>15|TRBJ1-3|-|TRBD1|TRBV29-1
TGCAGCGTTACTGACAGGGCGAGCTCTGGAAACACCATATATTTT
CSVTDRASSGNTIYF
>15|TRBJ1-6|-|-|TRBV11-3
TGTGCCAGCAGCTCGGGGACGGGGGGGGCTTCACCCCTCCACTTT
CASSSGTGGASPLHF
>13|TRBJ1-5|once|-|TRBV6-1
TGTGCCAGCAGTGTAACTGACAATCAGCCCCAGCATTTT
CASSVTDNQPQHF
>14|TRBJ2-7|-|-|TRBV6-5
TGTGCCAGCAGTTTCTCGTCCAGCTCCTACGAGCAGTACTTC
CASSFSSSSYEQYF
>13|TRBJ2-1|-|TRBD1|TRBV11-2
TGTGCCAGCTCGGGACAGGGGGACAATGAGCAGTTCTTC
CASSGQGDNEQFF
>18|TRBJ2-2|-|-|TRBV9
TGTGCCAGCAGCTTAAAGGACGGGATACAGGGAATGGCCGGGGAGCTGTTTTTT
CASSLKDGIQGMAGELFF
>17|TRBJ1-1|once|TRBD1|TRBV2
TGTGCCAGCAGTCGCAACAGACCGGGACAGGGAAACACTGAAGCTTTCTTT
CASSRNRPGQGNTEAFF
>15|TRBJ2-1|-|TRBD1|TRBV10-3
TGTGCCACAAGGGGGCTAGCTCCCTATGGGGATGAGCAGTTCTTC
CATRGLAPYGDEQFF